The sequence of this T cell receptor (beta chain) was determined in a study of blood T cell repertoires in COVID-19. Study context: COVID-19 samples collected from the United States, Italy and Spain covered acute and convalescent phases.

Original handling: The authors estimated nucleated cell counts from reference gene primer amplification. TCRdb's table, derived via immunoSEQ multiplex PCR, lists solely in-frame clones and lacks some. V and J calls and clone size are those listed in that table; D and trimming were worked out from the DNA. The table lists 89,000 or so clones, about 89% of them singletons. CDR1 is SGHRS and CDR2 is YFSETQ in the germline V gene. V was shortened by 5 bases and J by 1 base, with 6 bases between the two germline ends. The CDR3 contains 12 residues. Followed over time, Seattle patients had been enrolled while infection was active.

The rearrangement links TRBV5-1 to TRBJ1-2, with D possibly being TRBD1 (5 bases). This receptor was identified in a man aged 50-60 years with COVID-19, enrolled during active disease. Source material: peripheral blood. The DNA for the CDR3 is TGCGCCAGCAGGACAGATAACTATGGCTACACCTTC. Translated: CASRTDNYGYTF. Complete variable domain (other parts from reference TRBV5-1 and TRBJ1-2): KAGVTQTPRYLIKTRGQQVTLSCSPISGHRSVSWYQQTPGQGLQFLFEYFSETQRNKGNFPGRFSGRQFSNSRSEMNVSTLELGDSALYLCASRTDNYGYTFGSGTRLTVV.